This is a list of T cell receptor beta chains from one sample in a study of shared clonotypes between healthy human individuals. Using immunoSEQ multiplex PCR, the repertoire was profiled, and TCRdb retains in-frame clones only, with some absent. This sample has fewer than 1.4 million clones, with more than 75% found just once. Sequencing was performed on memory CD4+ T cells from PBMCs. These receptors originate from a man aged 18 to 30 in good health. Some clones in this sample may be carry-over from other donors' samples. Both conserved end residues are part of each CDR3. A D gene is named only where the DNA matches it firmly. Clone size is shown for a subset of rows, as once, few, many or a class of expanded clone.

cdr3_aa cdr3_nt clone_size j_call d_call v_call
CASSSYRGETQYF TGTGCCAGCAGTTCCTACAGGGGGGAGACCCAGTACTTC many TRBJ2-5 TRBD1 TRBV6-5
CSATGQVEQYF TGCAGTGCTACCGGACAGGTCGAGCAGTACTTC once TRBJ2-7 TRBD1 TRBV20-1
CASSSGGTGDYEQYF TGTGCCAGCAGCTCGGGAGGGACAGGGGACTACGAGCAGTACTTC - TRBJ2-7 TRBD1 TRBV7-9
CASSQTRGREHHEQYF TGTGCCAGCAGCCAGACGAGGGGAAGGGAGCACCACGAGCAGTACTTC - TRBJ2-7 - TRBV7-8
CSVGPLGDEQFF TGCAGCGTTGGGCCGTTAGGGGATGAGCAGTTCTTC - TRBJ2-1 - TRBV29-1
CASSPGPPGEQFF TGTGCCAGCAGTCCGGGCCCCCCCGGGGAGCAGTTCTTC - TRBJ2-1 - TRBV27
CASSRQAPNYGYTF TGTGCCAGCAGTCGACAGGCCCCTAACTATGGCTACACCTTC - TRBJ1-2 - TRBV6-6
CASSSQQGRDNQPQHF TGTGCCAGCTCATCACAACAGGGGAGGGACAATCAGCCCCAGCATTTT - TRBJ1-5 TRBD1 TRBV18
CASSLAGLAREQYF TGCGCCAGCAGCTTGGCCGGACTAGCGAGGGAGCAGTACTTC - TRBJ2-7 TRBD2 TRBV5-1
CASTSSPGRMYEQYF TGTGCCAGCACCTCATCCCCCGGGAGGATGTACGAGCAGTACTTC once TRBJ2-7 TRBD2 TRBV5-4
CAISESGTQPQHF TGTGCCATCAGCGAGTCCGGGACTCAGCCCCAGCATTTT few TRBJ1-5 - TRBV10-3
CASSAGGTEAFF TGTGCCAGCAGCGCCGGAGGGACTGAAGCTTTCTTT - TRBJ1-1 - TRBV5-5
CASSTLQAMGTGGYTF TGTGCCAGTAGTACCCTACAGGCTATGGGGACGGGGGGCTACACCTTC once TRBJ1-2 - TRBV19
CASSVLGGANVLTF TGTGCCAGCAGCGTCCTGGGTGGGGCCAACGTCCTGACTTTC - TRBJ2-6 - TRBV9
CASIPDGTYEQYF TGTGCCAGCATCCCCGACGGTACCTACGAGCAGTACTTC once TRBJ2-7 - TRBV6-1
CSVPGLAGEETQYF TGCAGCGTTCCGGGACTAGCGGGGGAAGAGACCCAGTACTTC - TRBJ2-5 TRBD2 TRBV29-1
CASSLSGVLAGGNNEQFF TGTGCCAGCAGCTTAAGCGGGGTCCTAGCGGGAGGTAACAATGAGCAGTTCTTC - TRBJ2-1 TRBD2 TRBV7-3
CASTVIRRSNQPQHF TGTGCCAGCACCGTCATTCGACGGTCTAATCAGCCCCAGCATTTT - TRBJ1-5 - TRBV2
CASRETGFEKLFF TGTGCCAGCAGGGAGACAGGGTTCGAAAAACTGTTTTTT - TRBJ1-4 TRBD1 TRBV2
CASSLAGSMVAYNEQFF TGTGCCAGCAGCTTAGCGGGGTCGATGGTCGCCTACAATGAGCAGTTCTTC - TRBJ2-1 - TRBV7-2
CASSEGNSFFGNTIYF TGTGCCAGCAGTGAAGGGAACTCCTTCTTTGGAAACACCATATATTTT - TRBJ1-3 - TRBV6-1
CASTENSRGRETQYF TGTGCCAGCACCGAGAACTCTCGGGGTCGGGAGACCCAGTACTTC - TRBJ2-5 - TRBV28
CASRGASGSFTDTQYF TGTGCCAGCAGGGGGGCTAGCGGGAGTTTCACAGATACGCAGTATTTT - TRBJ2-3 TRBD2 TRBV2
CASSTHYLSKNIQYF TGTGCCAGTAGTACCCACTATCTTTCCAAAAACATTCAGTACTTC - TRBJ2-4 - TRBV19
CASSTLQGATLNTEAFF TGTGCCAGTAGTACTCTCCAGGGGGCCACCCTGAACACTGAAGCTTTCTTT - TRBJ1-1 TRBD1 TRBV19
CASTFSSGSSYEQYF TGTGCCAGCACCTTTTCGAGCGGGAGCTCCTACGAGCAGTACTTC many TRBJ2-7 TRBD2 TRBV7-2
CASSFGAGGNNTEAFF TGTGCCAGCAGCTTTGGGGCAGGGGGGAACAACACTGAAGCTTTCTTT - TRBJ1-1 TRBD1 TRBV11-3
CASRLGTSQETQYF TGTGCCAGCAGACTCGGGACTAGCCAAGAGACCCAGTACTTC - TRBJ2-5 TRBD2 TRBV28
CASSLGGLSTNEKLFF TGTGCCAGCAGCTTAGGGGGGCTATCAACTAATGAAAAACTGTTTTTT many TRBJ1-4 - TRBV7-9
CATSPRTDNEQFF TGTGCCACCAGCCCCCGGACCGACAATGAGCAGTTCTTC - TRBJ2-1 - TRBV15
CASSRYTRDAEAFF TGCGCCAGCAGCCGGTATACCCGGGACGCTGAAGCTTTCTTT once TRBJ1-1 - TRBV5-1
CASSLPGAGAEKLFF TGTGCCAGCAGCCTCCCAGGGGCGGGTGCTGAAAAACTGTTTTTT - TRBJ1-4 - TRBV5-4
CASRSTGDQPQHF TGTGCCAGCAGATCCACAGGGGACCAGCCCCAGCATTTT few TRBJ1-5 TRBD1 TRBV4-2
CASTPGQGAEETQYF TGCGCCAGCACACCAGGACAGGGGGCTGAAGAGACCCAGTACTTC many TRBJ2-5 TRBD1 TRBV5-1
CASSESWGSNQPQHF TGCGCCAGCAGTGAGTCATGGGGAAGCAATCAGCCCCAGCATTTT - TRBJ1-5 - TRBV10-2
CASSDLAGSTDTQYF TGCGCCAGCAGCGACTTAGCGGGATCCACAGATACGCAGTATTTT - TRBJ2-3 TRBD2 TRBV5-1
CASRRDRGSLDGYTF TGTGCCAGCCGCCGGGACAGGGGTTCTTTGGATGGCTACACCTTC many TRBJ1-2 TRBD1 TRBV2
CASSLQFRGSGETQYF TGTGCCAGCAGCTTACAGTTTAGGGGCAGTGGGGAGACCCAGTACTTC - TRBJ2-5 - TRBV7-2
CASQWGGVSNQPQHF TGTGCCAGTCAGTGGGGGGGGGTGAGCAATCAGCCCCAGCATTTT - TRBJ1-5 - TRBV6-1
CASSGAITPDTQYF TGCGCCAGCAGCGGGGCGATTACCCCAGATACGCAGTATTTT - TRBJ2-3 - TRBV5-1
CASSLTATGNYEQYF TGTGCCAGCAGTTTAACGGCGACAGGGAACTACGAGCAGTACTTC few TRBJ2-7 TRBD1 TRBV28
CASSIVPKNYGYTF TGTGCCAGTAGTATAGTTCCAAAAAACTATGGCTACACCTTC few TRBJ1-2 - TRBV19
CASSLLASLDTQYF TGTGCCAGCAGCTTATTAGCCTCCTTGGATACGCAGTATTTT - TRBJ2-3 - TRBV7-3
CSVVQGIATEAFF TGCAGCGTTGTTCAGGGGATTGCGACTGAAGCTTTCTTT few TRBJ1-1 - TRBV29-1
CASTTVGGFNTEAFF TGCGCCAGCACCACCGTCGGGGGGTTTAACACTGAAGCCTTCTTT - TRBJ1-1 - TRBV5-1
CASSPRPGPSNQPQHF TGTGCCAGCAGCCCACGCCCAGGGCCTAGCAATCAGCCCCAGCATTTT - TRBJ1-5 - TRBV27
CASSPSQGPYGYTF TGCGCCAGCAGCCCTTCACAGGGGCCCTATGGCTACACCTTC few TRBJ1-2 TRBD1 TRBV4-1
CASSLGQGYTDTQYF TGTGCCAGCAGCCTTGGACAGGGGTATACAGATACGCAGTATTTT - TRBJ2-3 TRBD1 TRBV7-2
CASSSGGPYEQYF TGTGCCAGCTCCTCTGGCGGTCCCTACGAGCAGTACTTC many TRBJ2-7 - TRBV28
CASSRPLGGQETQYF TGTGCCAGCAGTAGACCGTTAGGAGGGCAAGAGACCCAGTACTTC few TRBJ2-5 - TRBV28
CASSVGQGNTGELFF TGTGCCAGCAGCGTGGGACAGGGTAACACCGGGGAGCTGTTTTTT - TRBJ2-2 TRBD1 TRBV9
CASSLAGAVTEAFF TGCGCCAGCAGCTTGGCGGGGGCCGTCACTGAAGCTTTCTTT - TRBJ1-1 - TRBV5-1
CASSTGLTGGGNEQFF TGCGCCAGCAGCACGGGTTTGACAGGGGGCGGGAATGAGCAGTTCTTC few TRBJ2-1 TRBD1 TRBV5-1
CATQYNSGNTIYF TGTGCCACCCAGTACAACTCTGGAAACACCATATATTTT once TRBJ1-3 - TRBV2